This record looks at one T cell receptor beta chain sequence and its context. Its specificity is not known. The CDR3 is made up of 14 amino acids. The germline gives CDR1 SQVTM, CDR2 ANQGSEA. Trimming left V 4 bases short and J 1 base short, with 13 bases between. The sample comes from a study of T cell responses to AZD1222 COVID-19 vaccine. Study-level information: Pooling covered second doses at about 4 or about 12 weeks.

Broader study findings: Following two doses of AZD1222, Spike-specific TCR breadth and depth rose. The donor cohort was predominantly white British with a female majority, and clonal diversity may have been underestimated. Within unmutated variant regions lay the reported targets of nearly half of spike-specific TCRs.

Repertoires were generated with immunoSEQ multiplex PCR, while TCRdb's copy carries only in-frame clones and drops some. This table has 99,000 or so clones, 85% to 95% appearing once. This TCR was recovered from an adult in good health. Sample: peripheral blood, taken on day 0 of AZD1222 vaccination. The rearrangement links TRBV29-1 to TRBJ2-5; D perhaps matches TRBD1 (6 bases). Here the CDR3 reads CSVGVTGTQETQYF. In nucleotides, the CDR3 is TGCAGCGTTGGGGTGACAGGTACCCAAGAGACCCAGTACTTC. Supplemented by reference TRBV29-1 and TRBJ2-5, the full variable domain reads SAVISQKPSRDICQRGTSLTIQCQVDSQVTMMFWYRQQPGQSLTLIATANQGSEATYESGFVIDKFPISRPNLTFSTLTVSNMSPEDSSIYLCSVGVTGTQETQYFGPGTRLLVL.